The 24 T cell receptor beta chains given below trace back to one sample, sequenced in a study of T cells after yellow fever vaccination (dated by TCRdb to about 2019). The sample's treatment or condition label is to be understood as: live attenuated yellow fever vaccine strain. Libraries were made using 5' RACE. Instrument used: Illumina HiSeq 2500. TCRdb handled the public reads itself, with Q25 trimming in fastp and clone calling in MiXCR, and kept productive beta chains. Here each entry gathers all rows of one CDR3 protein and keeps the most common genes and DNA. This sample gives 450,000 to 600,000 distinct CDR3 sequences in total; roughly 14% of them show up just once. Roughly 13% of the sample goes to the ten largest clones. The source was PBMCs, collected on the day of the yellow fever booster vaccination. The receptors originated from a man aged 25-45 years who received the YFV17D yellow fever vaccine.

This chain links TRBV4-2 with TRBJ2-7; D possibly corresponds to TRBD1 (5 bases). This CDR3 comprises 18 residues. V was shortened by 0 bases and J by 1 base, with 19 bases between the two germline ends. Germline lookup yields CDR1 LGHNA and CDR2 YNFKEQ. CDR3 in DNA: TGTGCCAGCAGCCAAGATCTTCCCCGACTCGACAGATCCTACGAGCAGTACTTC. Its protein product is CASSQDLPRLDRSYEQYF.

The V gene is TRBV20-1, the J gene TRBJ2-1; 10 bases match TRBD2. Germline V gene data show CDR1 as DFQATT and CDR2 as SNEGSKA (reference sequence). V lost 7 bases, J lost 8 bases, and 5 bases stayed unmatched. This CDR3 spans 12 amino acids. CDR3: CSEASGSYEQFF. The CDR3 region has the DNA TGCAGTGAGGCTAGCGGGAGTTATGAGCAGTTCTTC.

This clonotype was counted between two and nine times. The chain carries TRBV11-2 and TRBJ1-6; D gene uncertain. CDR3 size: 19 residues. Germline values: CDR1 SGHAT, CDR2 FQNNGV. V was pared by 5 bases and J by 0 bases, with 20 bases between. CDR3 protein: CASSPGEPVLSSYNSPLHF. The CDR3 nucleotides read TGTGCCAGCAGCCCCGGAGAGCCGGTCTTAAGCTCCTATAATTCACCCCTCCACTTT.

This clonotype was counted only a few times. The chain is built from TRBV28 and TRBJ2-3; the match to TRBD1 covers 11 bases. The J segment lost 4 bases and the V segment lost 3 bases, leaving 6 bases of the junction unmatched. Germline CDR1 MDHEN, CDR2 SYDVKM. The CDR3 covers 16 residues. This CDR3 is CASSFLGTGGADTQYF. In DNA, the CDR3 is TGTGCCAGCAGTTTCCTTGGGACAGGGGGTGCAGATACGCAGTATTTT.

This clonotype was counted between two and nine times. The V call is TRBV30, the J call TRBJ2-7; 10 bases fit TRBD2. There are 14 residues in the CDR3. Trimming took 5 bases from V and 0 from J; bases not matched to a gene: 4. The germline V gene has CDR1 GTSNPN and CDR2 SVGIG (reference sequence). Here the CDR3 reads CAWSAGGSSYEQYF. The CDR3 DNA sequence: TGTGCCTGGTCAGCGGGAGGGAGCTCCTACGAGCAGTACTTC. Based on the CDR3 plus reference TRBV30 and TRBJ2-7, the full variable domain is SQTIHQWPATLVQPVGSPLSLECTVEGTSNPNLYWYRQAAGRGLQLLFYSVGIGQISSEVPQNLSASRPQDRQFILSSKKLLLSDSGFYLCAWSAGGSSYEQYFGPGTRLTVT.

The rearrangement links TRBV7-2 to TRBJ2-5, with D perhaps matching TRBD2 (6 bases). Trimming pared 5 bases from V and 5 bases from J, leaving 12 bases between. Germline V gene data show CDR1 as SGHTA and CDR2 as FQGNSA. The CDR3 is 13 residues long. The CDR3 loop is CASSPGATETQYF. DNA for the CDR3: TGTGCCAGCAGCCCGGGAGCCACCGAGACCCAGTACTTC.

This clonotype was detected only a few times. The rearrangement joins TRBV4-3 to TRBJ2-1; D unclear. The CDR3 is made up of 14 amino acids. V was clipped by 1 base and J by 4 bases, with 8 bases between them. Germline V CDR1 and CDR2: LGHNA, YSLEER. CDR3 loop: CASSQARRYNEQFF. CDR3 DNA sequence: TGCGCCAGCAGCCAAGCTCGAAGGTACAATGAGCAGTTCTTC.

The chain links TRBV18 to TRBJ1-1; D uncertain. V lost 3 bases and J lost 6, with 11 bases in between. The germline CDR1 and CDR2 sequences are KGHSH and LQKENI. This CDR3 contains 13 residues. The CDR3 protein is CASSPQEAPEAFF. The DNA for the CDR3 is TGTGCCAGCTCACCCCAAGAGGCTCCTGAAGCTTTCTTT. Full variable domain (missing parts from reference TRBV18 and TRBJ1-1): NAGVMQNPRHLVRRRGQEARLRCSPMKGHSHVYWYRQLPEEGLKFMVYLQKENIIDESGMPKERFSAEFPKEGPSILRIQQVVRGDSAAYFCASSPQEAPEAFFGQGTRLTVV.

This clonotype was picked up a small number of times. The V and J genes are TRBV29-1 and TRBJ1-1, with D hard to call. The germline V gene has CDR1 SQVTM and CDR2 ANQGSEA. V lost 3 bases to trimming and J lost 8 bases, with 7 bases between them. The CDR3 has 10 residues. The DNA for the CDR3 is TGCAGCGTTGAGCACGGAGAAGCTTTCTTT. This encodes CSVEHGEAFF.

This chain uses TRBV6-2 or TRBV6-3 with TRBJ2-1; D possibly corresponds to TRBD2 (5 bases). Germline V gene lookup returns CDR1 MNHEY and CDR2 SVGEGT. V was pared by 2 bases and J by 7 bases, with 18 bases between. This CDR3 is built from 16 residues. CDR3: CASSYRWEIGGNEQFF. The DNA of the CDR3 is TGTGCCAGCAGTTACCGCTGGGAGATCGGTGGGAATGAGCAGTTCTTC.

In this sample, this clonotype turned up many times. CDR3 coding DNA: TGTGCCATCAGTGAGTCTGGAAACACCATATATTTT. It encodes CAISESGNTIYF. The genes are TRBV10-3 and TRBJ1-3; D call uncertain. V gave up 0 bases and J gave up 3 bases, with 0 bases separating them. This CDR3 has 12 amino acids. Germline lookup yields CDR1 ENHRY and CDR2 SYGVKD.

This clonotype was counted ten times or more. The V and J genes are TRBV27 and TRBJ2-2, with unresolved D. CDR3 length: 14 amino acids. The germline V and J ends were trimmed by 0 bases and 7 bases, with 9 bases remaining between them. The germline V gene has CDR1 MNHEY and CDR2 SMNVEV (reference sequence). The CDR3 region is CASSLSLSCGELFF. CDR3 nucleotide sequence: TGTGCCAGCAGTTTATCATTATCGTGCGGGGAGCTGTTTTTT.

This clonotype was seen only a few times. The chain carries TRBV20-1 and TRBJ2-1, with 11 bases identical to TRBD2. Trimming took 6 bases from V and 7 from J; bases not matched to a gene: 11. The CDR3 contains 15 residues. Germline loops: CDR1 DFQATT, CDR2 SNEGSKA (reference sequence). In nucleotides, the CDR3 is TGCAGTGCGGTAGCGGGAGGGCCAAGGTTTAATGAGCAGTTCTTC. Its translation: CSAVAGGPRFNEQFF.

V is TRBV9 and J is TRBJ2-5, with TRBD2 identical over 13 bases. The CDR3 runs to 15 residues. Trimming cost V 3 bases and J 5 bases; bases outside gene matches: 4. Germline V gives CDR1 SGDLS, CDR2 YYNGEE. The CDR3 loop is CASSETSGRRETQYF. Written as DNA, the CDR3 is TGTGCCAGCAGCGAGACTAGCGGGAGGCGGGAGACCCAGTACTTC.

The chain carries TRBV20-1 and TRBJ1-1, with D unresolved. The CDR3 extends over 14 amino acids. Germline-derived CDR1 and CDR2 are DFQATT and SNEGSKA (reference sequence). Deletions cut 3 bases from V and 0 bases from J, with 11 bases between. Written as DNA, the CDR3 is TGCAGTGCTAGTACTCGGGCCATGAACACTGAAGCTTTCTTT. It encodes CSASTRAMNTEAFF.

CDR3 DNA: TGTGCCAGCAGCTTGGGGGTGCCGGGAGACGTCACAGATACGCAGTATTTT. It translates to CASSLGVPGDVTDTQYF. The chain has TRBV5-4 and TRBJ2-3; a possible D gene is TRBD2 (6 bases). This CDR3 is 17 amino acids long. V lost 0 bases and J lost 2, with 16 bases in between. Germline V gene lookup returns CDR1 SGHNT and CDR2 YYREEE (reference sequence). The full variable domain, with the rest looked up from reference TRBV5-4 and TRBJ2-3, is ETGVTQSPTHLIKTRGQQVTLRCSSQSGHNTVSWYQQALGQGPQFIFQYYREEENGRGNFPPRFSGLQFPNYSSELNVNALELDDSALYLCASSLGVPGDVTDTQYFGPGTRLTVL.

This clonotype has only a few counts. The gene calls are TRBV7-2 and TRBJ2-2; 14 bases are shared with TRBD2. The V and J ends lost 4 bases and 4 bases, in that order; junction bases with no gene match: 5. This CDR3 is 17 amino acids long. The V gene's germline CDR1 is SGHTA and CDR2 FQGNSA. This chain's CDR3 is CASSSTSGRALTGELFF. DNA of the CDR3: TGTGCCAGCAGCTCGACTAGCGGGAGGGCCCTCACCGGGGAGCTGTTTTTT.

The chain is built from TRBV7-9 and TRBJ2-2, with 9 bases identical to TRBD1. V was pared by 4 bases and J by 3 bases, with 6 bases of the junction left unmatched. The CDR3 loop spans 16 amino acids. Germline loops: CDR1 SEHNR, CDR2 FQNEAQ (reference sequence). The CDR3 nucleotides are TGTGCCAGCAGCTCGGCTCGGACAGGGGACACCGGGGAGCTGTTTTTT. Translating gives CASSSARTGDTGELFF.

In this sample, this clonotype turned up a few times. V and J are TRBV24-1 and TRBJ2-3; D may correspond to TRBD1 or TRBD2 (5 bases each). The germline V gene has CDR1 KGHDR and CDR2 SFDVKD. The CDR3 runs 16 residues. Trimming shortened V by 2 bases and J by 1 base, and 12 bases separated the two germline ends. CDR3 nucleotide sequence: TGTGCCACCAGTGATTCCCGGGGCCTCGGCACAGATACGCAGTATTTT. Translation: CATSDSRGLGTDTQYF.

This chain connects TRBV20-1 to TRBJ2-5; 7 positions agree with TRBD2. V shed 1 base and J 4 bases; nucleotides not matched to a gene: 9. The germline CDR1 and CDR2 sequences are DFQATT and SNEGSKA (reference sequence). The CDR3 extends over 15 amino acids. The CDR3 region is CSARVGAGVGETQYF. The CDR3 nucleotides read TGCAGTGCTAGAGTCGGTGCGGGAGTGGGAGAGACCCAGTACTTC.

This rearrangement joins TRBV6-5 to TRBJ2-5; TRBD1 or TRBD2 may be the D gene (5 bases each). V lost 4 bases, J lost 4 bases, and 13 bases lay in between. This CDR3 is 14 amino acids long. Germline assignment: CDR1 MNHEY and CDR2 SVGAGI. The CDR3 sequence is CASSSQGGPETQYF. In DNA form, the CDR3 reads TGTGCCAGCAGTTCCCAGGGCGGGCCAGAGACCCAGTACTTC.

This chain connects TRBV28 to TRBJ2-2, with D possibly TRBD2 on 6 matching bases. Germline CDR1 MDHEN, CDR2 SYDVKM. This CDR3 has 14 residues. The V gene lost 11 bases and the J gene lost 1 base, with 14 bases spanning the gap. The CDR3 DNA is TGTGCCTGCCGAGCGGGCCTGAACACCGGGGAGCTGTTTTTT. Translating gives CACRAGLNTGELFF.

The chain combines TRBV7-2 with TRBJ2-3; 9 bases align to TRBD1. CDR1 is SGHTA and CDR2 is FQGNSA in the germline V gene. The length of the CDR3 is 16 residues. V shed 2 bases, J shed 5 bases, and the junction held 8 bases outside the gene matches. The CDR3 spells CASSLTPGQGLDTQYF. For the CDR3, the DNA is TGTGCCAGCAGCTTAACACCAGGACAGGGGTTAGATACGCAGTATTTT.

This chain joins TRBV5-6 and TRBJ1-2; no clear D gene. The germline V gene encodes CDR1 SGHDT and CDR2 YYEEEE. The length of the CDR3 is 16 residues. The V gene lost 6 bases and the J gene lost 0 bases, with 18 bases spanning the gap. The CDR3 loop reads CASMKLEGISNYGYTF. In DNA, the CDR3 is TGTGCCAGCATGAAGTTAGAAGGAATTTCTAACTATGGCTACACCTTC.